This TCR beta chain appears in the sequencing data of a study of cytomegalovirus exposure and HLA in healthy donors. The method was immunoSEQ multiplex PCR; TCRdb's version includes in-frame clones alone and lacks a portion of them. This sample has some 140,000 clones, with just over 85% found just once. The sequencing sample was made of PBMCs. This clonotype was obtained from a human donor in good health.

CDR3 loop: CSVGDGTGWGYEQYF. The CDR3 DNA reads TGCAGCGTTGGGGACGGGACAGGGTGGGGATACGAGCAGTACTTC. The chain joins TRBV29-1 to TRBJ2-7; 9 bases are shared with TRBD1. This CDR3 region has 15 residues. Trimming removed 4 bases from V and 4 bases from J; junction bases left unmatched: 11. Germline V gene lookup returns CDR1 SQVTM and CDR2 ANQGSEA.